These T cell receptor beta chains were read from a single sample in a study of regulatory T cells in long-lasting Graves disease. TCRdb ran MiXCR on the multiplex PCR reads and lists one entry per CDR3 protein. This sample yields hundreds of thousands of distinct CDR3 sequences, of which more than 20% are seen a single time; 7.8% belongs to the top ten. The input for sequencing was peripheral blood mononuclear cells (PBMCs), taken when the disease was refractory, from a patient treated with antithyroid drugs. The receptors stem from a female donor with Graves disease. Each CDR3 is given with its conserved first and last residue. Clone size is stated in some rows and not others, as once, few, many or a class when expanded.

15,.,TRBJ2-3,TRBV6-5,CATKRLAGETDTQYF
12,many,TRBJ2-7,TRBV28,CASCVGGYEQYF
16,many,TRBJ1-2,TRBV2,CASRQDRSPTNYGYTF
14,few,TRBJ2-7,TRBV20-1,CSALDPMREAEQYF
17,.,TRBJ2-1,TRBV12-3/TRBV12-4,CASSLGSRAGGYNEQFF
13,.,TRBJ2-2,TRBV7-6,CASSPPQTGELFF
13,few,TRBJ2-5,TRBV6-1,CASSVKGRETQYF
15,many,TRBJ1-2,TRBV6-1,CASTLGYSSNYGYTF
14,.,TRBJ2-7,TRBV20-1,CSARIGSSSSEQYF
14,few,TRBJ1-1,TRBV19,CASSTLREGAEAFF
16,.,TRBJ1-6,TRBV11-2,CASSFKGRTYNSPLHF
18,few,TRBJ2-7,TRBV14,CASSPKSGDRISSYEQYF
16,.,TRBJ1-2,TRBV6-5,CASSYSGTGVSYGYTF
14,many,TRBJ2-2,TRBV30,CALDGGWGTGELFF
13,many,TRBJ1-1,TRBV28,CASSLDRSTEAFF
15,many,TRBJ1-5,TRBV3-1,CASSQDPLSNQPQHF
14,few,TRBJ2-7,TRBV9,CASSASGLAHEQYF
17,few,TRBJ2-2,TRBV6-1,CASSWGTSGSSTGELFF
15,few,TRBJ2-7,TRBV7-9,CASSTTGGEDSEQYF
13,.,TRBJ1-1,TRBV19,CASSIYLGTEAFF
15,once,TRBJ2-1,TRBV7-8,CASILGDYSYNEQFF
13,.,TRBJ1-5,TRBV5-1,CASSLLPNQPQHF
17,many,TRBJ2-6,TRBV6-2/TRBV6-3,CASSYPGQTSGANVLTF
15,.,TRBJ2-4,TRBV9,CASSGQGGGKNIQYF
14,many,TRBJ1-5,TRBV3-1,CASSQGGPAWPQHF
13,.,TRBJ2-1,TRBV10-3,CAISESYAGEQFF
13,few,TRBJ2-3,TRBV10-3,CAITPATDGTQYF
14,.,TRBJ1-4,TRBV7-7,CASRRDRGNEKLFF
14,few,TRBJ2-1,TRBV20-1,CSASQVSPNNEQFF
14,.,TRBJ2-1,TRBV20-1,CSARIWSSYNEQFF
16,few,TRBJ2-3,TRBV7-8,CASSYGSQGSTDTQYF
16,.,TRBJ1-4,TRBV18,CASSPRIQKDNEKLFF
14,many,TRBJ2-2,TRBV28,CASSLGQGPGELFF
15,many,TRBJ2-7,TRBV12-3/TRBV12-4,CASSPRTSGPYEQYF
13,.,TRBJ2-2,TRBV6-2/TRBV6-3,CASSSEGSGELFF
15,many,TRBJ2-5,TRBV2,CASTLTQGRRETQYF
15,.,TRBJ1-2,TRBV19,CASSPRGVGDYGYTF
14,many,TRBJ1-2,TRBV28,CASSLRGTLYGYTF
13,many,TRBJ2-7,TRBV12-3/TRBV12-4,CASSPRPISEQYF
14,many,TRBJ2-7,TRBV20-1,CSARSQANTYEQYF
15,many,TRBJ1-2,TRBV7-8,CASSLIGQGDYGYTF
15,many,TRBJ2-7,TRBV20-1,CSAIPRAVGLVEQYF
15,.,TRBJ2-5,TRBV7-2,CASSLGPDRVETQYF
12,.,TRBJ1-5,TRBV27,CASKDEDQPQHF
14,.,TRBJ1-1,TRBV6-2/TRBV6-3,CASSYSGQGAEAFF
17,many,TRBJ1-4,TRBV18,CASSQTRAGQGDEKLFF
14,.,TRBJ2-5,TRBV6-5,CASSLPQMQETQYF
17,.,TRBJ2-7,TRBV6-1,CASSGRLAGGIAYEQYF
12,many,TRBJ2-5,TRBV20-1,CSTVTGKETQYF
18,many,TRBJ2-7,TRBV6-5,CASSYSPQTGTNLYEQYF
15,.,TRBJ2-3,TRBV6-1,CASSQNIRGTDTQYF
15,.,TRBJ2-2,TRBV14,CATARLAGVTGELFF
15,many,TRBJ2-7,TRBV7-9,CASSPGGGSSYEQYF
13,.,TRBJ1-1,TRBV5-6,CASSLAGWAEAFF